This T cell receptor (beta chain) was sequenced during a study of persistence of HIV-infected CD4 T cells. Findings and caveats of the study: Rare CMV-responding cells carrying HIV-1 proviruses were not analyzed separately for TCR. Degenerate expanded CDR3beta sequences were enriched among CMV- and Gag-responding cells. Compared with CD3/CD28-stimulated cells, CMV- and Gag-responding cells showed lower TCRbeta richness.

Sequencing used immunoSEQ version 4 in survey mode. Template was genomic DNA at about 9.3 ng/uL, with up to about 1 ug used per sample. Measured with immunoSEQ multiplex PCR; TCRdb has only the in-frame clones, and not every one. The sample contains under 40,000 clones, roughly 87% of which appear only once. Comments on this clone: No antigen is known for it.

Stimulation used around 10 ug/mL lysate from CMV-infected fibroblasts. Sorted nonresponding memory CD4+ T cells were CD40L-negative, CD69-negative, CD45RO-high. The CDR3 covers 16 residues. V was clipped by 2 bases and J by 0 bases, with 13 bases between them. The germline V gene encodes CDR1 MNHNY and CDR2 SVGAGI (reference sequence). The clonotype originates from an adult woman with HIV who was CMV-seropositive. V gene TRBV6-6 combines with J gene TRBJ2-5, with D possibly being TRBD1 (6 bases). The starting material was CD4+ T cells sorted from PBMCs after approximately 19-hour stimulation, obtained from a patient who received antiretroviral therapy. The DNA of the CDR3 is TGTGCCAGCAGTTACAGCGACAGGTGGTACCAAGAGACCCAGTACTTC. This codes for CASSYSDRWYQETQYF.